This T cell receptor (beta chain) was identified during a study of T cell responses to AZD1222 COVID-19 vaccine. Notes on the study in general: Close to half of spike-specific TCRs reportedly recognize unmutated variant regions. Vaccine-related CD4 TCRs covered spike, predominating at 160-218 and 743-854. Repertoire samples came only from after the peak T cell response. A mostly white British donor set with more females was recruited, and clonal diversity was possibly underestimated.

Produced via immunoSEQ multiplex PCR; TCRdb's table is partial and in-frame only. The sample has some 190,000 clones; about 90% are singletons. This clone was seen a single time. Its antigen is not known. V lost 5 bases and J lost 8; bases outside the gene matches: 7. The CDR3 runs to 13 residues. CDR1 and CDR2 (germline): SGHTA, FQGNSA. This chain links TRBV7-2 with TRBJ1-2, with 8 bases identical to TRBD1. This TCR was recovered from an adult who received the AZD1222 COVID-19 vaccine. This specimen was peripheral blood, taken 28 days after the second AZD1222 dose. The chain's CDR3 is CASSRTGLEGYTF. The CDR3 coding sequence is TGTGCCAGCAGCCGGACAGGGCTCGAAGGCTACACCTTC.